The entry below describes one T cell receptor (beta chain). The target antigen is unknown. V was pared by 5 bases and J by 7 bases, with 17 bases between. The germline V gene has CDR1 GTSNPN and CDR2 SVGIG (reference sequence). This CDR3 region has 13 residues. The data belong to a study of cytomegalovirus exposure and HLA in healthy donors. Overall study results and limits: A list of 150 or so TCR beta chains associated with cytomegalovirus was given. Roughly uniform sequencing depth across donors was assumed, possibly incorrectly.

Likely unrecorded immune exposures existed in these nominally healthy donors. Researchers ran the PCR with 60 Vbeta and 13 Jbeta primers. Using immunoSEQ multiplex PCR, the repertoire was profiled, and TCRdb retains in-frame clones only, with some absent. This table holds approximately 150,000 clones, roughly 80% found once. This TCR derives from a man aged 45-65 years in good health and CMV-seropositive. The sample taken for sequencing was PBMCs. The chain couples TRBV30 to TRBJ1-1; D is uncertain. The CDR3 coding sequence is TGTGCCTGGGGAGGACGGTCAGCTCTTGAAGCTTTCTTT. Translated, it gives CAWGGRSALEAFF.